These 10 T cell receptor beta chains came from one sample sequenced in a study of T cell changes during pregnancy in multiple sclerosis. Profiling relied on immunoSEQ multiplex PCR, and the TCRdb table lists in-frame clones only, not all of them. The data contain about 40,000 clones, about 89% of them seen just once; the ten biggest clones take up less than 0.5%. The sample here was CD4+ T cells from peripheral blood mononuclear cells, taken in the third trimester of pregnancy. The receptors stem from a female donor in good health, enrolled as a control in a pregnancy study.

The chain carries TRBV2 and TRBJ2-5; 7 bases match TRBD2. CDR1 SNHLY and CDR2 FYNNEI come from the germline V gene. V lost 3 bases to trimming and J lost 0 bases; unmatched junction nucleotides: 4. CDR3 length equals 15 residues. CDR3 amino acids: CASSEGGFNQETQYF. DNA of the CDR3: TGTGCCAGCAGTGAGGGGGGGTTCAACCAAGAGACCCAGTACTTC.

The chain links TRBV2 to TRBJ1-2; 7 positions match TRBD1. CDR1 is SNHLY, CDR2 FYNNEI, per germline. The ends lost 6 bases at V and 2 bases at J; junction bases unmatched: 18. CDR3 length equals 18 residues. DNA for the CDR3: TGTGCCAGCAGCGGTATAGCATACGCCGGGACAGAGAACTATGGCTACACCTTC. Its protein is CASSGIAYAGTENYGYTF.

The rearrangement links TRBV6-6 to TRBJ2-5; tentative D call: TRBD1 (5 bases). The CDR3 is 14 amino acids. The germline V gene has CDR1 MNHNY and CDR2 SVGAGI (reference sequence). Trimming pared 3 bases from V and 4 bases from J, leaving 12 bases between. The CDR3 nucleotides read TGTGCCAGCAGTTATCTCTCTAGGGGAGAGACCCAGTACTTC. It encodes CASSYLSRGETQYF.

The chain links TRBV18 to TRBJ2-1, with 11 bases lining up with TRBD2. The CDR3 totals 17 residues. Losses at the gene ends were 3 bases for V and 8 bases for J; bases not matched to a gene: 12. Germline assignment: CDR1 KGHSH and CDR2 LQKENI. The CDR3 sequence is CASSPRSLAGVVDEQFF. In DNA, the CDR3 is TGTGCCAGCTCACCGCGATCACTAGCGGGAGTAGTCGATGAGCAGTTCTTC.

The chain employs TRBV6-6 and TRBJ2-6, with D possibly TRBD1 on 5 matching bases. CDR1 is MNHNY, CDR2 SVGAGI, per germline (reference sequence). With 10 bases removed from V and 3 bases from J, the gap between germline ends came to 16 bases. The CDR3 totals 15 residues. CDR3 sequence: CATFQGRVGANVLTF. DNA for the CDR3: TGTGCCACTTTTCAGGGCAGAGTTGGGGCCAACGTCCTGACTTTC.

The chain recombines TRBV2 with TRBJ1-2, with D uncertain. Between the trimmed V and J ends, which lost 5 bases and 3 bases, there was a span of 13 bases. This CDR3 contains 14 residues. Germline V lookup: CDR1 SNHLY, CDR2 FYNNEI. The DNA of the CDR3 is TGTGCCAGCAGTCGGGCGGGAGACTACTATGGCTACACCTTC. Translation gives CASSRAGDYYGYTF.

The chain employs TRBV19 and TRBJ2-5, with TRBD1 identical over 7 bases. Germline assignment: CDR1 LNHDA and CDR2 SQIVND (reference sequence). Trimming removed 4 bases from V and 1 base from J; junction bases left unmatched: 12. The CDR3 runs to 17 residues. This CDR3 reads CASSTPRGKGAQETQYF. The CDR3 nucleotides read TGTGCCAGTAGTACGCCCCGGGGTAAGGGGGCCCAAGAGACCCAGTACTTC.

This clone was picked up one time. This CDR3 is CASSRNTVRGEKLFF. CDR3 in DNA: TGCGCCAGCAGTCGCAATACGGTCCGAGGGGAAAAACTGTTTTTT. The chain recombines TRBV5-1 with TRBJ1-4, with D unresolved. Germline CDR1 reads SGHRS; CDR2 reads YFSETQ. The CDR3 runs to 15 residues. V lost 5 bases and J lost 8, with 19 bases in between.

The CDR3 DNA reads TGTGCCAGCAGTCGGGTAGCGGCCGCATACAATGAGCAGTTCTTC. It specifies CASSRVAAAYNEQFF. The chain recombines TRBV6-5 with TRBJ2-1; TRBD2 is a possible D gene (6 bases). The CDR3 is 15 residues long. From germline, CDR1 is MNHEY and CDR2 SVGAGI. Trimming pared 5 bases from V and 4 bases from J, leaving 15 bases between.

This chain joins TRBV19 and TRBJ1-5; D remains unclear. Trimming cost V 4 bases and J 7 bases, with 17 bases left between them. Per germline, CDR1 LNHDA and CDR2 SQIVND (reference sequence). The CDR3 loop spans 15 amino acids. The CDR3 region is CASSKHAREGQPQHF. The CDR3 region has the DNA TGTGCCAGTAGTAAGCACGCCCGGGAGGGACAGCCCCAGCATTTT. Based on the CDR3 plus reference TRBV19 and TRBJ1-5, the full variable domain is DGGITQSPKYLFRKEGQNVTLSCEQNLNHDAMYWYRQDPGQGLRLIYYSQIVNDFQKGDIAEGYSVSREKKESFPLTVTSAQKNPTAFYLCASSKHAREGQPQHFGDGTRLSIL.